This entry is about one T cell receptor beta chain. The source of the sample is a study of blood T cell repertoires in COVID-19. Across the whole study: Samples representing acute and convalescent COVID-19 were sourced from the United States, Italy and Spain.

CDR3 length: 15 residues. Germline CDR1 LGHDT, CDR2 YNNKEL (reference sequence). V dropped 8 bases and J dropped 1 base, with 17 bases sitting between them. In the source study's methods: Quantification of nucleated cells was approximated via reference gene primer amplification. Produced via immunoSEQ multiplex PCR; TCRdb's table is partial and in-frame only. The V and J calls and the clone size are those of that table, but D and trimming were determined from the DNA. This repertoire shows roughly 240,000 clones, more than 75% found once; its top ten account for 1.5% to 2%. The sequencing sample was made of peripheral blood. This TCR was sampled from a woman aged 60-75 years who had recovered from COVID-19. The V gene is TRBV3-1 (or the pseudogene TRBV3-2), the J gene TRBJ1-1; D unclear. The CDR3 reads CASSSKAGENTEAFF. The CDR3 bases are TGTGCCAGCTCATCTAAAGCAGGTGAGAACACTGAAGCTTTCTTT.